This T cell receptor (beta chain) comes out of a study of early T cells in non-severe SARS-CoV-2 infection. Study context: Bulk RNA isolated from unsorted whole blood underwent sequencing; chains were not paired.

With V trimmed by 0 bases and J by 8 bases, 8 bases remained unmatched. Germline CDR1 SGHRS, CDR2 YFSETQ. The length of the CDR3 is 15 residues. Separate cDNA molecules each had unique molecular identifiers attached to them. TCRdb used MiXCR to reprocess the 5' RACE reads, holding one entry per CDR3 protein. The sample has tens of thousands of distinct CDR3 sequences, roughly 6% seen once; the top ten hold roughly 4.4%. This clonotype was observed many times. Its cognate antigen is unknown. Points from the study as a whole: Private and CD4 specificities were missed by VDJdb matching, which favored anti-spike CD8 responses.

The sequence derives from an adult who was a healthcare worker with PCR-confirmed SARS-CoV-2 infection or an uninfected control (not recorded which). The starting material was whole blood, obtained at baseline. The chain uses TRBV5-1 and TRBJ2-1; 7 bases agree with TRBD1. The CDR3 reads CASSLGQGKYHEQFF. For the CDR3, the DNA is TGCGCCAGCAGCTTGGGACAGGGAAAATATCATGAGCAGTTCTTC.